The 25 T cell receptor beta chains below all came from one sample that was sequenced in a study of blood T cells in healthy people across ages. The authors ran a second PCR of about 6 to 11 cycles using a sample-barcoded 5' primer and a J-beta primer mix. From the 5' RACE reads, TCRdb called clonotypes with MiXCR, one entry per CDR3 protein. The data contain 1.5 million to 2 million distinct CDR3 sequences, about two fifths of them singletons. Sequencing was performed on blood. The receptors derive from a human donor in good health.

This rearrangement joins TRBV7-8 to TRBJ2-7, with a weak D call TRBD1 (7 bases). CDR3 length: 15 amino acids. The germline V gene has CDR1 SGHVS and CDR2 FQNEAQ. The V end was cut by 5 bases, the J end by 6 bases, with 20 bases between. The CDR3 sequence is CASSTHRGGGGEQYF. DNA for the CDR3: TGTGCCAGCAGCACGCACAGGGGAGGTGGGGGCGAGCAGTACTTC.

The chain joins TRBV5-1 to TRBJ1-5, with TRBD1 identical over 8 bases. The V and J ends lost 0 bases and 6 bases, in that order; junction bases with no gene match: 5. This CDR3 is 15 amino acids long. Germline assignment: CDR1 SGHRS and CDR2 YFSETQ. The CDR3 nucleotides read TGCGCCAGCAGCTTGGGGACAGGGTTAAGTCAGCCCCAGCATTTT. This sequence encodes CASSLGTGLSQPQHF.

This chain uses TRBV6-2 or TRBV6-3 with TRBJ1-5, with D hard to call. There are 13 residues in the CDR3. V was clipped by 4 bases and J by 5 bases, with 9 bases between them. Germline CDR1 reads MNHEY; CDR2 reads SVGEGT. In DNA form, the CDR3 reads TGTGCCAGCAGTTCCCAAATGGATCAGCCCCAGCATTTT. Protein sequence: CASSSQMDQPQHF.

The chain uses TRBV7-9 and TRBJ1-1; TRBD1 might be the D (5 bases). V dropped 2 bases and J dropped 3 bases, with 10 bases sitting between them. Germline values: CDR1 SEHNR, CDR2 FQNEAQ (reference sequence). The CDR3 length is 14 residues. This CDR3 reads CASSLPGGDTEAFF. Here the CDR3 DNA reads TGTGCCAGCAGCTTACCCGGGGGGGACACTGAAGCTTTCTTT.

This clonotype has more than one count but fewer than ten. J is TRBJ2-5 and V is TRBV29-1; D remains ambiguous. This CDR3 contains 13 residues. The germline V and J ends were trimmed by 4 bases and 5 bases, with 14 bases remaining between them. CDR1 and CDR2 from the germline V gene are SQVTM and ANQGSEA. The CDR3 DNA reads TGCAGCGTTGGGTCCGTCTTAATTGAGACCCAGTACTTC. This codes for CSVGSVLIETQYF.

The chain combines TRBV4-1 with TRBJ2-1; 7 bases agree with TRBD1. Per the germline V gene, CDR1 is MGHRA and CDR2 is YSYEKL. CDR3 length: 15 residues. Trimming at V came to 3 bases and at J to 10 bases, leaving 12 bases not matched to a gene. CDR3 protein: CASSQGLINRGEQFF. CDR3 DNA sequence: TGCGCCAGCAGCCAGGGCCTGATTAACAGGGGCGAGCAGTTCTTC.

This clonotype has a handful of counts. The chain has TRBV7-2 and TRBJ2-5; 7 nucleotides agree with TRBD1. CDR1 is SGHTA, CDR2 FQGNSA, per germline. The CDR3 is made up of 16 amino acids. V trimming: 5 bases; J trimming: 5 bases; junction bases outside the gene matches: 14. The CDR3: CASSHYPYRGRETQYF. CDR3 DNA: TGTGCCAGCAGCCATTACCCGTACAGGGGCCGGGAGACCCAGTACTTC.

The chain joins TRBV6-6 to TRBJ1-4, with D unclear. The CDR3 length is 14 residues. Trimming took off 7 bases at V and 4 bases at J, with 13 bases between the two ends. Germline CDR1 is MNHNY and CDR2 is SVGAGI (reference sequence). CDR3 DNA: TGTGCCAGCACCATAGCACAGTTTAATGAAAAACTGTTTTTT. Translation gives CASTIAQFNEKLFF.

The gene calls are TRBV18 and TRBJ2-3; possible D gene TRBD2, 6 bases. This CDR3 spans 15 amino acids. The germline V gene has CDR1 KGHSH and CDR2 LQKENI. The germline V and J ends were trimmed by 4 bases and 6 bases, with 17 bases remaining between them. The CDR3 protein is CASSHGTDRPDTQYF. CDR3 nucleotide sequence: TGTGCCAGCTCACACGGGACTGACCGCCCGGATACGCAGTATTTT.

This clonotype came up a few times. This rearrangement joins TRBV7-2 to TRBJ1-2; tentatively, D is TRBD1 (6 bases). Trimming pared 4 bases from V and 4 bases from J, leaving 16 bases between. The CDR3 length is 15 residues. In germline, CDR1 is SGHTA, CDR2 FQGNSA. The chain's CDR3 is CASSSRQVLSYGYTF. In DNA, the CDR3 is TGTGCCAGCAGCTCCCGACAGGTCCTATCCTATGGCTACACCTTC.

Only a few counts were recorded for this clonotype. Relative to the germline gene, one junction end is altered; a read error may explain this. The V and J genes are TRBV4-3 and TRBJ2-6; possible D gene TRBD2, 5 bases. Germline V gene data show CDR1 as LGHNA and CDR2 as YSLEER. CDR3 length: 15 residues. The CDR3 DNA is TGCGCCAGCAACCAAGAGGGATCTGGGGCCAACGTCCTGACTTTC. Protein sequence: CASNQEGSGANVLTF.

This sequence joins TRBV30 and TRBJ1-1; TRBD1 is a possible D gene (5 bases). This CDR3 region has 14 residues. V dropped 2 bases and J dropped 1 base, with 11 bases sitting between them. Germline loops: CDR1 GTSNPN, CDR2 SVGIG (reference sequence). CDR3 DNA: TGTGCCTGGAGTCCGGACATCGAGAACACTGAAGCTTTCTTT. This encodes CAWSPDIENTEAFF.

Comments on this clonotype: The junction differs from germline at one of its ends, possibly a read error. The CDR3 loop reads CSVGLAGGSTDAQYF. The CDR3 bases are TGCAGCGTCGGACTAGCGGGGGGTAGCACAGATGCGCAGTATTTT. J is TRBJ2-3 and V is TRBV29-1; 14 bases are a match to TRBD2. Per germline, CDR1 SQVTM and CDR2 ANQGSEA. The CDR3 covers 15 residues.

V usage is TRBV12-3 or TRBV12-4 and J usage is TRBJ2-7, with 7 bases fitting TRBD1. The J call may be mistaken, given a closer DNA end match to TRBJ2-5. The CDR3 is 18 residues long. In nucleotides, the CDR3 is TGTGCCAGCAGTCGACAGAAGGCGGGTAGGGGGCTTTTCGAGACCCAGTACTTC. Encoded protein: CASSRQKAGRGLFETQYF.

V is TRBV29-1 and J is TRBJ2-1; D unclear. With 0 bases removed from V and 7 bases from J, the gap between germline ends came to 10 bases. Germline V gene data show CDR1 as SQVTM and CDR2 as ANQGSEA. The CDR3 loop spans 13 amino acids. The CDR3 region has the DNA TGCAGCGTTGAAGACTGGGCGGCGAATGAGCAGTTCTTC. This sequence encodes CSVEDWAANEQFF.

The chain carries TRBV11-1 and TRBJ2-4; D perhaps matches TRBD2 (5 bases). The J call may be faulty, since TRBJ2-7 better matches the DNA end. This CDR3 contains 15 residues. Germline assignment: CDR1 SGHAT and CDR2 FQDESV (reference sequence). CDR3 nucleotide sequence: TGTGCCAGCAGCCCCCCCGGGCGGGCAAACTACGAGCAGTACTTC. The encoded protein is CASSPPGRANYEQYF.

There are a few counts of this clonotype. This sequence joins TRBV5-1 and TRBJ1-2; weak D call: TRBD1 (5 bases). Germline CDR1 is SGHRS and CDR2 is YFSETQ. CDR3 length: 14 residues. The V end was cut by 0 bases, the J end by 8 bases, with 14 bases between. In DNA, the CDR3 is TGCGCCAGCAGCTTGGGGGGGGATTCTAACGGCTACACCTTC. It encodes CASSLGGDSNGYTF.

On this clonotype: A much larger clone is a single base away; this may be a read error. The chain has TRBV7-2 and TRBJ2-3; D is ambiguous. Germline loops: CDR1 SGHTA, CDR2 FQGNSA. Trimming cost V 8 bases and J 0 bases, with 12 bases left between them. The CDR3 runs to 14 residues. The CDR3 sequence is CASGYEFSTDTQYF. DNA for the CDR3: TGTGCCAGCGGCTATGAATTTAGCACAGATACGCAGTATTTT.

Details on this clonotype: The junction does not match germline at one end; this may be a read error. The chain uses TRBV3-1 and TRBJ1-2; 7 positions agree with TRBD1. There are 13 residues in the CDR3. Germline CDR1 and CDR2: LGHDT and YNNKEL (reference sequence). CDR3 in DNA: TGTGCCAGCAGCCAGAGGGGGCCCTATAGCTACACCTTC. Translated: CASSQRGPYSYTF.

This rearrangement joins TRBV4-2 to TRBJ1-4, with no clear D. V lost 1 base to trimming and J lost 13 bases, with 16 bases between them. The CDR3 covers 14 residues. Germline V gene data show CDR1 as LGHNA and CDR2 as YNFKEQ. CDR3 in amino acids: CASSQGLTKVGLFF. Here the CDR3 DNA reads TGTGCCAGCAGCCAAGGTCTGACGAAGGTCGGACTGTTTTTT.

Points on this clonotype: Mismatch with germline at one junction end may stem from a read error. V is TRBV4-1 and J is TRBJ2-1; TRBD1 is a possible D gene (5 bases). This CDR3 has 15 residues. Germline V lookup: CDR1 MGHRA, CDR2 YSYEKL. The CDR3: CANSQESTRVGEQFF. The CDR3 DNA sequence: TGCGCCAACAGCCAAGAATCTACCAGGGTAGGTGAGCAGTTCTTC.

This clonotype was picked up one time. The chain has TRBV10-3 and TRBJ1-2; D gene ambiguous. Trimming took off 0 bases at V and 8 bases at J, with 13 bases between the two ends. The CDR3 is 14 amino acids. Germline V gene sequence: CDR1 ENHRY, CDR2 SYGVKD. The CDR3 loop reads CAISESGSTTGYTF. CDR3 bases: TGTGCCATCAGTGAGTCGGGCAGCACCACCGGCTACACCTTC.

This clonotype was counted a single time. J is TRBJ2-7 and V is TRBV5-1; D is undetermined. Trimming left V 0 bases short and J 6 bases short, with 13 bases between. Looked up from germline, CDR1 is SGHRS and CDR2 is YFSETQ. The CDR3 has 14 residues. CDR3 in amino acids: CASSLARDNAEQYF. The CDR3 DNA reads TGCGCCAGCAGCTTGGCCAGAGATAACGCCGAGCAGTACTTC.

The genes are TRBV12-3 or TRBV12-4 and TRBJ2-2; D remains unclear. The CDR3 sequence is 14 residues long. V gave up 5 bases and J gave up 4 bases, with 11 bases separating them. This CDR3 is CASSLTRTTGELFF. The CDR3 DNA follows: TGTGCCAGCAGTCTCACCCGGACCACCGGGGAGCTGTTTTTT.

This clonotype was counted only a few times. The V call is TRBV6-6, the J call TRBJ2-1, with 14 bases identical to TRBD2. Germline lookup yields CDR1 MNHNY and CDR2 SVGAGI (reference sequence). The CDR3 is 16 amino acids. V dropped 0 bases and J dropped 6; count of bases not matched to a gene: 1. In DNA, the CDR3 is TGTGCCAGCAGTTACTCTGGGACTAGCGGGGGCAATGAGCAGTTCTTC. Translated: CASSYSGTSGGNEQFF.